The rows below give T cell receptor beta chains drawn from one sample of a study of beta chain features in type 1 diabetes. TCRdb's table, derived via immunoSEQ multiplex PCR, lists solely in-frame clones and lacks some. The repertoire holds approximately 130,000 clones, with around 16% as singletons. The sample taken for sequencing was central memory CD4+ T cells from blood. The receptor set was obtained from a man between 18 and 35 years old with type 1 diabetes. CDR3s include the opening cysteine and the closing phenylalanine or tryptophan. Each record gives: clone size, CDR3 length, J gene, D gene, V gene, CDR3 protein, CDR3 DNA. The D gene is left open where the match is weak. Clone size is given for some rows only: seen once, a few or many times, or a class if the clone is expanded.

clone_size: many
cdr3_length: 15
j_call: TRBJ2-7
d_call: NA
v_call: TRBV28
cdr3_aa: CASFTRGLSSYEQYF
cdr3_nt: TGTGCCAGTTTTACGCGGGGATTGAGCTCCTACGAGCAGTACTTC

clone_size: NA
cdr3_length: 13
j_call: TRBJ2-5
d_call: NA
v_call: TRBV7-2
cdr3_aa: CASSLSFQETQYF
cdr3_nt: TGTGCCAGCAGCTTAAGTTTCCAAGAGACCCAGTACTTC

clone_size: NA
cdr3_length: 11
j_call: TRBJ2-1
d_call: NA
v_call: TRBV18
cdr3_aa: CASSPHNEQFF
cdr3_nt: TGTGCCAGCTCTCCTCACAATGAGCAGTTCTTC

clone_size: NA
cdr3_length: 13
j_call: TRBJ2-3
d_call: NA
v_call: TRBV30
cdr3_aa: CAWSIQLTDTQYF
cdr3_nt: TGTGCCTGGAGTATTCAACTCACAGATACGCAGTATTTT

clone_size: few
cdr3_length: 14
j_call: TRBJ2-3
d_call: TRBD1
v_call: TRBV7-2
cdr3_aa: CASSVQGDTDTQYF
cdr3_nt: TGTGCCAGCAGCGTACAGGGGGACACAGATACGCAGTATTTT

clone_size: few
cdr3_length: 13
j_call: TRBJ2-6
d_call: NA
v_call: TRBV30
cdr3_aa: CACYFSGANVLTF
cdr3_nt: TGTGCCTGTTACTTCTCTGGGGCCAACGTCCTGACTTTC

clone_size: NA
cdr3_length: 16
j_call: TRBJ1-6
d_call: TRBD1
v_call: TRBV7-2
cdr3_aa: CASSPSTNRGGSPLHF
cdr3_nt: TGTGCCAGCAGCCCAAGCACGAACAGGGGGGGTTCACCCCTCCACTTT

clone_size: NA
cdr3_length: 16
j_call: TRBJ1-4
d_call: NA
v_call: TRBV28
cdr3_aa: CASSAPLTALNEKLFF
cdr3_nt: TGTGCCAGCAGCGCGCCCCTGACAGCCCTTAATGAAAAACTGTTTTTT

clone_size: NA
cdr3_length: 13
j_call: TRBJ2-2
d_call: NA
v_call: TRBV30
cdr3_aa: CAWSLGQTGELFF
cdr3_nt: TGTGCCTGGAGCCTCGGACAGACCGGGGAGCTGTTTTTT

clone_size: few
cdr3_length: 12
j_call: TRBJ2-5
d_call: TRBD1
v_call: TRBV29-1
cdr3_aa: CSVVGQGGTQYF
cdr3_nt: TGCAGCGTTGTAGGACAGGGGGGAACCCAGTACTTC

clone_size: NA
cdr3_length: 13
j_call: TRBJ2-5
d_call: NA
v_call: TRBV7-9
cdr3_aa: CASSFMGPETQYF
cdr3_nt: TGTGCCAGCAGCTTTATGGGTCCGGAGACCCAGTACTTC

clone_size: NA
cdr3_length: 15
j_call: TRBJ2-2
d_call: TRBD1
v_call: TRBV5-4
cdr3_aa: CASSSDRGKTGELFF
cdr3_nt: TGTGCCAGCAGCTCGGACAGGGGAAAAACCGGGGAGCTGTTTTTT

clone_size: many
cdr3_length: 13
j_call: TRBJ1-2
d_call: NA
v_call: TRBV5-1
cdr3_aa: CASRTDNNYGYTF
cdr3_nt: TGCGCCAGCAGGACAGACAATAACTATGGCTACACCTTC

clone_size: NA
cdr3_length: 12
j_call: TRBJ2-5
d_call: NA
v_call: TRBV2
cdr3_aa: CASGTRQETQYF
cdr3_nt: TGTGCCAGCGGTACACGGCAAGAGACCCAGTACTTC

clone_size: NA
cdr3_length: 14
j_call: TRBJ2-7
d_call: TRBD1
v_call: TRBV6-8
cdr3_aa: CASTRDRGSYEQYF
cdr3_nt: TGTGCCAGCACCCGGGACAGGGGCTCCTACGAGCAGTACTTC

clone_size: NA
cdr3_length: 15
j_call: TRBJ1-2
d_call: NA
v_call: TRBV4-3
cdr3_aa: CASSRNRDPNYGYTF
cdr3_nt: TGCGCCAGCAGCCGAAACCGGGACCCTAACTATGGCTACACCTTC

clone_size: few
cdr3_length: 16
j_call: TRBJ2-6
d_call: TRBD2
v_call: TRBV13
cdr3_aa: CASSLTSAPGANVLTF
cdr3_nt: TGTGCCAGCAGCTTAACTAGCGCCCCTGGGGCCAACGTCCTGACTTTC

clone_size: NA
cdr3_length: 13
j_call: TRBJ2-2
d_call: NA
v_call: TRBV30
cdr3_aa: CAWSRGGTGELFF
cdr3_nt: TGTGCCTGGAGCAGGGGCGGCACCGGGGAGCTGTTTTTT

clone_size: NA
cdr3_length: 13
j_call: TRBJ1-6
d_call: NA
v_call: TRBV28
cdr3_aa: CASSLGGISPLHF
cdr3_nt: TGTGCCAGCAGTTTAGGGGGGATTTCACCCCTCCACTTT

clone_size: NA
cdr3_length: 14
j_call: TRBJ1-1
d_call: NA
v_call: TRBV5-1
cdr3_aa: CASSLSRFSTEAFF
cdr3_nt: TGCGCCAGCAGCCTTTCGAGGTTCAGCACTGAAGCTTTCTTT

clone_size: NA
cdr3_length: 18
j_call: TRBJ2-2
d_call: TRBD1
v_call: TRBV4-1
cdr3_aa: CASSQPPGTGPNTGELFF
cdr3_nt: TGCGCCAGCAGCCAACCACCGGGGACAGGGCCGAACACCGGGGAGCTGTTTTTT

clone_size: many
cdr3_length: 14
j_call: TRBJ2-7
d_call: NA
v_call: TRBV11-2
cdr3_aa: CASGPMTSSYEQYF
cdr3_nt: TGTGCCAGCGGGCCGATGACTAGCTCCTACGAGCAGTACTTC

clone_size: NA
cdr3_length: 14
j_call: TRBJ1-2
d_call: TRBD1
v_call: TRBV30
cdr3_aa: CAWSNRGPNYGYTF
cdr3_nt: TGTGCCTGGAGTAACAGGGGACCTAACTATGGCTACACCTTC

clone_size: many
cdr3_length: 14
j_call: TRBJ2-7
d_call: TRBD2
v_call: TRBV29-1
cdr3_aa: CSVGELAGSGEQYF
cdr3_nt: TGCAGCGTTGGAGAACTAGCGGGAAGCGGCGAGCAGTACTTC

clone_size: NA
cdr3_length: 15
j_call: TRBJ2-7
d_call: TRBD2
v_call: TRBV4-2
cdr3_aa: CASGDSGKVGDEQYF
cdr3_nt: TGTGCCAGCGGTGATAGCGGGAAGGTTGGGGACGAGCAGTACTTC

clone_size: NA
cdr3_length: 11
j_call: TRBJ2-3
d_call: NA
v_call: TRBV30
cdr3_aa: CAWSNADTQYF
cdr3_nt: TGTGCCTGGAGCAACGCAGATACGCAGTATTTT

clone_size: NA
cdr3_length: 17
j_call: TRBJ2-6
d_call: TRBD1
v_call: TRBV5-1
cdr3_aa: CASSFRGSLSGANVLTF
cdr3_nt: TGCGCCAGCAGCTTCAGGGGGTCCCTCTCTGGGGCCAACGTCCTGACTTTC

clone_size: NA
cdr3_length: 12
j_call: TRBJ2-7
d_call: NA
v_call: TRBV2
cdr3_aa: CASSEFRYEQYF
cdr3_nt: TGTGCCAGCAGTGAATTTCGATACGAGCAGTACTTC

clone_size: few
cdr3_length: 13
j_call: TRBJ1-2
d_call: NA
v_call: TRBV9
cdr3_aa: CASSLDSSRGYTF
cdr3_nt: TGTGCCAGCAGTCTGGACTCCTCGCGAGGCTACACCTTC

clone_size: medium-sized
cdr3_length: 15
j_call: TRBJ2-7
d_call: TRBD1
v_call: TRBV2
cdr3_aa: CASSSRQGSSYEQYF
cdr3_nt: TGTGCCAGCAGTTCTAGACAGGGGAGCTCCTACGAGCAGTACTTC

clone_size: few
cdr3_length: 15
j_call: TRBJ2-1
d_call: NA
v_call: TRBV4-2
cdr3_aa: CASSQDWRVANEQFF
cdr3_nt: TGTGCCAGCAGCCAAGATTGGAGGGTTGCAAATGAGCAGTTCTTC

clone_size: NA
cdr3_length: 16
j_call: TRBJ1-1
d_call: NA
v_call: TRBV7-2
cdr3_aa: CASSSPPGALNTEAFF
cdr3_nt: TGTGCCAGCAGCTCACCCCCAGGGGCCCTGAACACTGAAGCTTTCTTT

clone_size: NA
cdr3_length: 17
j_call: TRBJ2-2
d_call: NA
v_call: TRBV4-2
cdr3_aa: CASSRAQVASGTGELFF
cdr3_nt: TGTGCCAGCAGTCGGGCCCAAGTGGCGTCGGGAACCGGGGAGCTGTTTTTT

clone_size: NA
cdr3_length: 15
j_call: TRBJ2-5
d_call: NA
v_call: TRBV5-6
cdr3_aa: CASSSDKRIRETQYF
cdr3_nt: TGTGCCAGCAGCTCCGACAAGAGAATTAGAGAGACCCAGTACTTC

clone_size: NA
cdr3_length: 15
j_call: TRBJ2-3
d_call: NA
v_call: TRBV23-1
cdr3_aa: CASSHRLISTDTQYF
cdr3_nt: TGCGCCAGCAGTCATCGACTTATTAGCACAGATACGCAGTATTTT

clone_size: NA
cdr3_length: 12
j_call: TRBJ1-1
d_call: NA
v_call: TRBV5-4
cdr3_aa: CASSPLNTEAFF
cdr3_nt: TGTGCCAGCAGCCCCCTAAACACTGAAGCTTTCTTT

clone_size: NA
cdr3_length: 12
j_call: TRBJ1-2
d_call: NA
v_call: TRBV30
cdr3_aa: CAWSMSGGGYTF
cdr3_nt: TGTGCCTGGAGTATGAGCGGAGGAGGCTACACCTTC

clone_size: NA
cdr3_length: 12
j_call: TRBJ1-1
d_call: NA
v_call: TRBV29-1
cdr3_aa: CSGRAPSTEAFF
cdr3_nt: TGCAGCGGCCGGGCACCCAGCACTGAAGCTTTCTTT

clone_size: NA
cdr3_length: 15
j_call: TRBJ1-2
d_call: NA
v_call: TRBV28
cdr3_aa: CATHESGLRDYGYTF
cdr3_nt: TGTGCCACCCATGAGAGTGGTCTCAGAGACTATGGCTACACCTTC

clone_size: many
cdr3_length: 16
j_call: TRBJ2-7
d_call: NA
v_call: TRBV7-2
cdr3_aa: CASSLPQAPLRYEQYF
cdr3_nt: TGTGCCAGCAGCTTACCACAGGCTCCCCTACGATACGAGCAGTACTTC

clone_size: few
cdr3_length: 13
j_call: TRBJ2-3
d_call: NA
v_call: TRBV29-1
cdr3_aa: CSVDRGNTDTQYF
cdr3_nt: TGCAGCGTTGACAGGGGTAACACAGATACGCAGTATTTT

clone_size: few
cdr3_length: 12
j_call: TRBJ2-6
d_call: NA
v_call: TRBV11-2
cdr3_aa: CASSFLHGVLTF
cdr3_nt: TGTGCCAGCAGCTTCCTACACGGAGTCCTGACTTTC

clone_size: many
cdr3_length: 15
j_call: TRBJ2-7
d_call: TRBD2
v_call: TRBV2
cdr3_aa: CASRGTSGDPFEQYF
cdr3_nt: TGTGCCAGCAGGGGGACTAGCGGGGACCCGTTCGAGCAGTACTTC

clone_size: few
cdr3_length: 13
j_call: TRBJ1-1
d_call: NA
v_call: TRBV2
cdr3_aa: CASSETKNTEAFF
cdr3_nt: TGTGCCAGCAGCGAGACAAAGAACACTGAAGCTTTCTTT

clone_size: few
cdr3_length: 14
j_call: TRBJ2-3
d_call: NA
v_call: TRBV6-5
cdr3_aa: CASSAQVVTDTQYF
cdr3_nt: TGTGCCAGCAGTGCACAGGTGGTCACAGATACGCAGTATTTT

clone_size: NA
cdr3_length: 14
j_call: TRBJ1-1
d_call: NA
v_call: TRBV7-2
cdr3_aa: CASSPQKTGLEAFF
cdr3_nt: TGTGCCAGCAGCCCACAAAAGACAGGACTTGAAGCTTTCTTT

clone_size: NA
cdr3_length: 10
j_call: TRBJ2-5
d_call: NA
v_call: TRBV7-9
cdr3_aa: CASSPGTQYF
cdr3_nt: TGTGCCAGCAGCCCTGGCACCCAGTACTTC

clone_size: NA
cdr3_length: 14
j_call: TRBJ1-2
d_call: TRBD1
v_call: TRBV29-1
cdr3_aa: CSVLRQGIGDGYTF
cdr3_nt: TGCAGCGTGCTACGACAGGGGATAGGTGATGGCTACACCTTC

clone_size: NA
cdr3_length: 12
j_call: TRBJ2-2
d_call: NA
v_call: TRBV29-1
cdr3_aa: CSVAQHTGELFF
cdr3_nt: TGCAGCGTTGCACAACACACCGGGGAGCTGTTTTTT

clone_size: NA
cdr3_length: 15
j_call: TRBJ2-1
d_call: NA
v_call: TRBV29-1
cdr3_aa: CSVALGPSSYNEQFF
cdr3_nt: TGCAGCGTGGCCTTGGGGCCCAGCTCCTACAATGAGCAGTTCTTC

clone_size: NA
cdr3_length: 13
j_call: TRBJ2-7
d_call: NA
v_call: TRBV18
cdr3_aa: CASSLSAGDEQYF
cdr3_nt: TGTGCCAGCTCACTGTCCGCAGGGGACGAGCAGTACTTC

clone_size: few
cdr3_length: 15
j_call: TRBJ2-1
d_call: TRBD1
v_call: TRBV18
cdr3_aa: CASSLPGTVYNEQFF
cdr3_nt: TGTGCCAGCTCTCTCCCCGGGACAGTTTACAATGAGCAGTTCTTC

clone_size: NA
cdr3_length: 18
j_call: TRBJ2-1
d_call: NA
v_call: TRBV11-2
cdr3_aa: CASSTSQRRRGFYNEQFF
cdr3_nt: TGTGCCAGCAGCACCAGTCAACGGAGACGGGGGTTCTACAATGAGCAGTTCTTC

clone_size: NA
cdr3_length: 15
j_call: TRBJ2-5
d_call: NA
v_call: TRBV9
cdr3_aa: CASSVVSGGQETQYF
cdr3_nt: TGTGCCAGCAGCGTAGTCTCCGGGGGCCAAGAGACCCAGTACTTC

clone_size: once
cdr3_length: 14
j_call: TRBJ1-3
d_call: NA
v_call: TRBV27
cdr3_aa: CASSPASSGNTIYF
cdr3_nt: TGTGCCAGCAGTCCAGCGAGCTCTGGAAACACCATATATTTT